The clone carrying this T cell receptor beta chain turned up a few times. The antigen is unknown. This entry comes from a study of T cells after yellow fever vaccination. Broader study findings: High-abundance clonotypes from the bulk population could contaminate FACS-sorted repertoires. The booster saw the reappearance of most primary-vaccination clones (about 95% CD4, 80% to 90% CD8).

TCRdb passed the 5' RACE reads through MiXCR, listing each CDR3 protein once. This sample has some 400,000 distinct CDR3 sequences; around a sixth occur once, and the top ten carry 18%. The CDR3 loop spans 13 amino acids. V lost 4 bases and J lost 3, with 10 bases in between. From germline, CDR1 is SQVTM and CDR2 ANQGSEA. V gene TRBV29-1 combines with J gene TRBJ2-1; D may be TRBD1 (6 bases). Specimen: PBMCs, collected before the yellow fever booster vaccination. This receptor was obtained from a young man who received the YFV17D yellow fever vaccine. The CDR3 spells CSVVKGDYNEQFF. The CDR3 region has the DNA TGCAGCGTTGTGAAGGGGGACTACAATGAGCAGTTCTTC.